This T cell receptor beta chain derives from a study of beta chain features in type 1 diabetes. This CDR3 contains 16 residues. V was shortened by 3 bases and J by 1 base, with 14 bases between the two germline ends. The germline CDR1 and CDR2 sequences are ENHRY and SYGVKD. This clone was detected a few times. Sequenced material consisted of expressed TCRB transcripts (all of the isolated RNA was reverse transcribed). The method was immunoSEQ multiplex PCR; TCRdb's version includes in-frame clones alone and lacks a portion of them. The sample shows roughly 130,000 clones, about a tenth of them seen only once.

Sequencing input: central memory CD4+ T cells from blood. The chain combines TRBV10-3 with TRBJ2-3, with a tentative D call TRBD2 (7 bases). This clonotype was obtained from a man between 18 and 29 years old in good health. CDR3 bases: TGTGCCATCAGTGATCAGGCGGGGGCCCGCACAGATACGCAGTATTTT. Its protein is CAISDQAGARTDTQYF.